This TCR beta chain was found in a study of T-cell reconstitution after alpha-beta-depleted transplantation in children. It was with unique molecular identifiers that the TCRbeta library was prepared. MiXCR was run by TCRdb on the PCR reads, yielding one entry per CDR3 protein. The table has some 200,000 distinct CDR3 sequences, about 14% seen once. This clonotype showed up just once. From germline, CDR1 is MNHEY and CDR2 SVGAGI. V gave up 0 bases and J gave up 5 bases; unmatched junction bases: 1. CDR3 length: 15 amino acids. The receptor was isolated from a human donor who donated a stem cell graft to a child with acute lymphoblastic leukemia. The rearrangement joins TRBV6-5 to TRBJ1-4; the match to TRBD1 covers 9 bases. Sequenced here: PBMCs from the stem cell graft donor, sampled from the stem cell graft. The DNA for the CDR3 is TGTGCCAGCAGTTACTCGGGACAGGGAAATGAAAAACTGTTTTTT. Translated: CASSYSGQGNEKLFF.